These T cell receptor beta chains were read from a single sample in a study of metastatic and nonmetastatic thyroid tumors. TCRdb ran MiXCR on the PCR reads. The data show some 93,000 clones, roughly 13% seen once. Sequencing was performed on blood. Receptor source: a female donor with papillary thyroid cancer or a benign thyroid nodule (not recorded which). Some clones in this sample may be carry-over from other donors' samples. The CDR3 runs from the conserved cysteine through the conserved F or W. Fields, in order: J gene, D gene, V gene, CDR3 length, clone size, CDR3 DNA, CDR3 protein. D genes are given only for firm matches. Not every row has a clone size; where given, it reads once, few, many or a size class.

TRBJ1-1	.	TRBV30	14	many	TGTGCCTGGACTCGGAAGGGGGGATCCACTGAAGCTTTCTTT	CAWTRKGGSTEAFF
TRBJ2-2	TRBD2	TRBV11-2	16	many	TGTGCCAGCAGCCAAACTCCGGGACTAGCGGTCGGGGAGCTGTTTTTT	CASSQTPGLAVGELFF
TRBJ1-6	.	TRBV12-3/TRBV12-4	14	many	TGTGCCAGCAGTCCGGACAGATACGATTCACCCCTCCACTTT	CASSPDRYDSPLHF
TRBJ2-1	.	TRBV2	14	.	TGTGCCAGCAGCTTAGAGATCATGATGGGTGAGCAGTTCTTC	CASSLEIMMGEQFF
TRBJ2-3	TRBD2	TRBV19	17	many	TGTGCCAGTAGTATGTTGGGTGAGCGGGGCAGCACAGATACGCAGTATTTT	CASSMLGERGSTDTQYF
TRBJ2-2	TRBD2	TRBV30	15	many	TGTGCCTGGAGTGTACCAGCGGGAAACACCGGGGAGCTGTTTTTT	CAWSVPAGNTGELFF
TRBJ1-2	.	TRBV28	13	many	TGTGCCAGCAGCTCCGACGTGGGAAGTGGCTACACCTTC	CASSSDVGSGYTF
TRBJ2-7	.	TRBV4-2	15	many	TGTGCCAGCAGCCAAGTTCAGGGGAGCGTCGACGAGCAGTACTTC	CASSQVQGSVDEQYF
TRBJ2-5	.	TRBV28	11	few	TGTGCCAGCCGGACCGCGCTGACCCAGTACTTC	CASRTALTQYF
TRBJ1-4	TRBD1	TRBV30	14	.	TGTGCCTGGAGTGAGGGACAGGTTTGGGAAAAACTGTTTTTT	CAWSEGQVWEKLFF